A single sample is the source of the 27 T cell receptor beta chains below, sequenced in a study of blood T cell repertoires in COVID-19. This table comes from immunoSEQ multiplex PCR, and its TCRdb copy is limited to in-frame clones, with some not included. The table lists some 350,000 clones, nearly 90% of them singletons. Source material: peripheral blood. These receptor sequences come from a man between 18 and 35 years old with active or convalescent COVID-19.

The V and J genes are TRBV19 and TRBJ1-5; D gene ambiguous. V lost 5 bases, J lost 7 bases, and 12 bases lay in between. Germline values: CDR1 LNHDA, CDR2 SQIVND (reference sequence). CDR3 length equals 13 residues. The CDR3 coding sequence is TGTGCCAGTAGTCCGGGTGAGTGGCAGCCCCAGCATTTT. Translation gives CASSPGEWQPQHF.

This rearrangement joins TRBV7-9 to TRBJ2-7; possible D gene TRBD1, 6 bases. Deletions cut 5 bases from V and 7 bases from J, with 12 bases between. CDR3 length: 12 amino acids. The germline V gene has CDR1 SEHNR and CDR2 FQNEAQ (reference sequence). The CDR3 DNA is TGTGCCAGCAGCCTGGGGGCCGAGGAGCAGTACTTC. This codes for CASSLGAEEQYF.

The chain combines TRBV19 with TRBJ1-2; D is uncertain. Trimming took 9 bases from V and 0 from J, leaving 11 bases between them. The CDR3 totals 13 residues. Germline V gene sequence: CDR1 LNHDA, CDR2 SQIVND (reference sequence). CDR3 residues: CASALAANYGYTF. The CDR3 nucleotides are TGTGCCAGCGCCCTGGCTGCTAACTATGGCTACACCTTC.

This clone was detected only once. The rearrangement joins TRBV11-2 to TRBJ2-3; 11 positions agree with TRBD2. V gave up 2 bases and J gave up 2 bases; unmatched junction bases: 12. Germline V CDR1 and CDR2: SGHAT, FQNNGV. The CDR3 spans 19 residues. As DNA, the CDR3 is TGTGCCAGCAGCTTACGTACTAGCGGGGGAAACTATGTCACAGATACGCAGTATTTT. Protein sequence: CASSLRTSGGNYVTDTQYF. The variable domain in full, with the rest retrieved from reference TRBV11-2 and TRBJ2-3, is EAGVAQSPRYKIIEKRQSVAFWCNPISGHATLYWYQQILGQGPKLLIQFQNNGVVDDSQLPKDRFSAERLKGVDSTLKIQPAKLEDSAVYLCASSLRTSGGNYVTDTQYFGPGTRLTVL.

The J gene is TRBJ2-3, the V gene TRBV12-3 or TRBV12-4; D is uncertain. The CDR3 is 13 amino acids. V dropped 5 bases and J dropped 0 bases, with 6 bases sitting between them. This CDR3 is CASSVGSTDTQYF. In DNA, the CDR3 is TGTGCCAGCAGTGTCGGGAGCACAGATACGCAGTATTTT.

The chain couples TRBV6-5 to TRBJ2-7; D unclear. There are 13 residues in the CDR3. Per germline, CDR1 MNHEY and CDR2 SVGAGI. Trimming shortened V by 7 bases and J by 1 base, and 11 bases separated the two germline ends. In nucleotides, the CDR3 is TGTGCCAGCATCCCCTACGAGTCCTACGAGCAGTACTTC. Translated: CASIPYESYEQYF.

This chain joins TRBV11-2 and TRBJ2-2; D gene unclear. The CDR3 covers 13 residues. Trimming cost V 5 bases and J 4 bases, with 8 bases left between them. Germline values: CDR1 SGHAT, CDR2 FQNNGV. The CDR3 is CASSRYGTGELFF. CDR3 nucleotide sequence: TGTGCCAGCAGCCGGTATGGCACCGGGGAGCTGTTTTTT.

The J gene is TRBJ1-6, the V gene TRBV25-1; no definite D call. The CDR3 contains 12 residues. Between the trimmed V and J ends, which lost 3 bases and 15 bases, there was a span of 12 bases. The germline V gene encodes CDR1 MGHDK and CDR2 SYGVNS. The CDR3 spells CASSDYSGDLHF. In DNA form, the CDR3 reads TGTGCCAGCAGTGACTACAGCGGGGACCTCCACTTT.

The rearrangement joins TRBV5-1 to TRBJ1-1; possibly TRBD1 for D (6 bases). The germline gives CDR1 SGHRS, CDR2 YFSETQ. This CDR3 contains 15 residues. V shed 0 bases and J shed 1 base, with 10 bases lying between them. The CDR3 reads CASSLVTGPNTEAFF. The CDR3 DNA reads as TGCGCCAGCAGCTTGGTTACAGGGCCGAACACTGAAGCTTTCTTT.

J is TRBJ1-5 and V is TRBV7-2; 9 nucleotides align to TRBD1. V gave up 5 bases and J gave up 5 bases; unmatched junction bases: 7. This CDR3 has 15 amino acids. Germline-derived CDR1 and CDR2 are SGHTA and FQGNSA. CDR3 region: CASSPAGDRDQPQHF. CDR3 in DNA: TGTGCCAGCAGCCCCGCGGGGGACAGGGATCAGCCCCAGCATTTT.

The chain has TRBV21-1 and TRBJ2-7; the table assigns TRBD2, which was not confirmed against the DNA. TRBV21-1 is an annotated pseudogene. The CDR3 covers 18 residues. DNA of the CDR3: TGTGCCAGCAGCGAAAAGATACTAGCGGGAGTCGATTGCTACGAGCAGTACTTC. Residues: CASSEKILAGVDCYEQYF.

The chain is built from TRBV5-1 and TRBJ2-7; 7 nucleotides match TRBD2. The CDR3 spans 14 residues. J was trimmed by 4 bases and V by 4 bases; bases with no gene match: 8. Germline assignment: CDR1 SGHRS and CDR2 YFSETQ. The CDR3 sequence: CASSGDYDQYEQYF. The CDR3 nucleotides are TGCGCCAGCAGCGGGGACTACGACCAGTACGAGCAGTACTTC.

The gene calls are TRBV12-3 or TRBV12-4 and TRBJ1-2; D not resolved. The CDR3 spans 13 residues. V lost 4 bases, J lost 4 bases, and 10 bases lay in between. This chain's CDR3 is CASSYGISYGYTF. DNA for the CDR3: TGTGCCAGCAGTTACGGGATCTCCTATGGCTACACCTTC.

This clone was seen only once. This rearrangement joins TRBV9 to TRBJ1-2; maybe TRBD1 (5 bases). The CDR3 extends over 16 amino acids. With 0 bases removed from V and 6 bases from J, the gap between germline ends came to 18 bases. Germline values: CDR1 SGDLS, CDR2 YYNGEE. CDR3: CASSVAPGVGGNGYTF. The DNA of the CDR3 is TGTGCCAGCAGCGTAGCCCCCGGGGTGGGGGGGAATGGCTACACCTTC.

The chain couples TRBV21-1 to TRBJ1-1. TRBV21-1 is flagged as a pseudogene. The CDR3 runs 14 residues. The CDR3 coding sequence is TGTGCCAGTACCCGGGGAGATTTCAACACTGAAGCTTTCTTT. Amino acid sequence: CASTRGDFNTEAFF.

The CDR3 here is CASSAPRRGWSDTQYF. As DNA, the CDR3 is TGTGCCAGCAGCGCCCCGAGGAGGGGATGGTCAGATACGCAGTATTTT. The J gene is TRBJ2-3, the V gene TRBV9; D possibly corresponds to TRBD2 (6 bases). Germline V CDR1 and CDR2: SGDLS, YYNGEE. V shed 3 bases and J shed 4 bases, with 18 bases lying between them. The CDR3 covers 16 residues.

This chain joins TRBV2 and TRBJ2-7; weak D call: TRBD2 (5 bases). V dropped 2 bases and J dropped 2 bases, with 10 bases sitting between them. CDR1 and CDR2 (germline): SNHLY, FYNNEI. The CDR3 loop spans 14 amino acids. CDR3 DNA sequence: TGTGCCAGCAGTGAAACTAGGCGGCCCTACGAGCAGTACTTC. Translated: CASSETRRPYEQYF.

The gene calls are TRBV27 and TRBJ2-2; TRBD2 agrees at 14 bases. Germline assignment: CDR1 MNHEY and CDR2 SMNVEV (reference sequence). The CDR3 has 16 residues. Trimming cost V 6 bases and J 8 bases; bases outside gene matches: 8. CDR3 in amino acids: CASRKGLAGVRGELFF. The CDR3 nucleotides are TGTGCCAGCAGAAAGGGACTAGCGGGAGTCCGGGGGGAGCTGTTTTTT.

V gene TRBV6-2 or TRBV6-3 combines with J gene TRBJ1-2; D possibly corresponds to TRBD1 (6 bases). Germline CDR1 MNHEY, CDR2 SVGEGT. The CDR3 loop spans 15 amino acids. V was pared by 4 bases and J by 3 bases, with 15 bases between. CDR3 sequence (DNA): TGTGCCAGCAGTTTCTCCACCAGGGGCGACTATGGCTACACCTTC. Translating it yields CASSFSTRGDYGYTF.

The chain recombines TRBV19 with TRBJ1-1, with 7 bases fitting TRBD1. Trimming cost V 7 bases and J 7 bases; bases outside gene matches: 9. This CDR3 spans 13 amino acids. The germline CDR1 and CDR2 sequences are LNHDA and SQIVND (reference sequence). CDR3 coding DNA: TGTGCCAGTATCGACAGGGTAGGGAGTGAAGCTTTCTTT. Amino acids: CASIDRVGSEAFF.

The V gene is TRBV5-6, the J gene TRBJ1-2, with 10 bases lining up with TRBD1. V was pared by 5 bases and J by 3 bases, with 4 bases of the junction left unmatched. Germline V lookup: CDR1 SGHDT, CDR2 YYEEEE. CDR3 length: 14 residues. CDR3 in amino acids: CASRRQGAYYGYTF. The CDR3 DNA is TGTGCCAGCAGAAGACAGGGGGCGTACTATGGCTACACCTTC.

The chain joins TRBV29-1 to TRBJ1-2; D is possibly TRBD1 (5 bases). The CDR3 extends over 12 amino acids. Germline loops: CDR1 SQVTM, CDR2 ANQGSEA. Trimming left V 7 bases short and J 0 bases short, with 9 bases between. The chain's CDR3 is CSADRTNYGYTF. The CDR3 nucleotides are TGCAGCGCCGACAGAACTAACTATGGCTACACCTTC.

The CDR3 here is CASSLTGGTEAFF. The CDR3 nucleotides read TGCGCCAGCAGCCTTACAGGGGGCACTGAAGCTTTCTTT. V is TRBV4-1 and J is TRBJ1-1, with 8 bases fitting TRBD1. Losses at the gene ends were 4 bases for V and 4 bases for J; bases not matched to a gene: 2. Germline CDR1 reads MGHRA; CDR2 reads YSYEKL. This CDR3 region has 13 residues.

This clone appeared a single time. With a much larger clone just one base away, this may be a read error. Other DNA sequences in this sample translate to the same CDR3. The rearrangement uses TRBV7-3 and TRBJ1-1; D is unresolved. Germline CDR1 SGHTA, CDR2 FQGTGA. V dropped 1 base and J dropped 1 base, with 4 bases sitting between them. CDR3 length: 13 amino acids. The CDR3 DNA follows: TGTGCCAGCAGCTTAAGAGGGAACACTGAAGCTTTCTTT. Translated, it gives CASSLRGNTEAFF.

The chain uses TRBV19 and TRBJ2-3; D perhaps matches TRBD1 (5 bases). Germline CDR1 reads LNHDA; CDR2 reads SQIVND (reference sequence). The CDR3 is made up of 16 amino acids. Trimming took off 6 bases at V and 2 bases at J, with 18 bases between the two ends. The CDR3 loop is CASSLYRNAVTDTQYF. CDR3 nucleotide sequence: TGTGCCAGTAGCCTCTACAGGAATGCTGTCACAGATACGCAGTATTTT.

This clone showed up just a few times. V usage is TRBV15 and J usage is TRBJ1-6; 8 bases map to TRBD1. Germline CDR1 and CDR2: LNHNV and YYDKDF (reference sequence). This CDR3 has 19 residues. The V and J ends lost 1 base and 6 bases, in that order; junction bases with no gene match: 14. CDR3 bases: TGTGCCACCAGCAGAGTAGGGTTCGGGGACAGGCCGACTAATTCACCCCTCCACTTT. Protein: CATSRVGFGDRPTNSPLHF.

This chain uses TRBV5-4 with TRBJ2-5; perhaps TRBD1 as D (5 bases). The CDR3 totals 14 residues. V was shortened by 4 bases and J by 4 bases, with 14 bases between the two germline ends. Germline V lookup: CDR1 SGHNT, CDR2 YYREEE (reference sequence). As DNA, the CDR3 is TGTGCCAGCAGCGTCCCAGGGTCGGTAGAGACCCAGTACTTC. Its translation: CASSVPGSVETQYF.